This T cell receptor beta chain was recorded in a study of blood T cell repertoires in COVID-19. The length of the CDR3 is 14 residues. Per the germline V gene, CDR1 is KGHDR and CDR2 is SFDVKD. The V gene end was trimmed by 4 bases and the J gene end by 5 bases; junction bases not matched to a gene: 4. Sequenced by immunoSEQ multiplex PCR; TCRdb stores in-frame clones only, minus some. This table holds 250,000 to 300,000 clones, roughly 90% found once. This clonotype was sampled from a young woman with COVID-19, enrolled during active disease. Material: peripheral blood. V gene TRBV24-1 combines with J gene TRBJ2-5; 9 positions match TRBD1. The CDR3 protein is CATSERTGDETQYF. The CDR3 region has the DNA TGTGCCACCAGTGAGAGGACAGGGGATGAGACCCAGTACTTC.